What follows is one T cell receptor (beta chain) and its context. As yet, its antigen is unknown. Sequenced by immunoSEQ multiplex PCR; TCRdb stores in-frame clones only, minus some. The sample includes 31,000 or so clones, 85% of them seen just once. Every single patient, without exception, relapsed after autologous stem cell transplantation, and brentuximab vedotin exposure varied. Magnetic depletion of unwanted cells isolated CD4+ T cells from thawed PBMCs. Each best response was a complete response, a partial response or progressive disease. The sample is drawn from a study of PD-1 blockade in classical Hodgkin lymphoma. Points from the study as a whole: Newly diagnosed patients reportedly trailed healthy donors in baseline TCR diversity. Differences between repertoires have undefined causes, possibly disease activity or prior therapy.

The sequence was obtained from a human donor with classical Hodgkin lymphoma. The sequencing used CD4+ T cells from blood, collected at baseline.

The DNA for the CDR3 is TGTGCCAGCAGTTGGGGACTAGCGGGATCCTACGAGCAGTACTTC. Protein sequence: CASSWGLAGSYEQYF. The gene calls are TRBV28 and TRBJ2-7; 13 nucleotides align to TRBD2. This CDR3 has 15 residues. Germline V CDR1 and CDR2: MDHEN, SYDVKM. V shed 4 bases and J 1 base; nucleotides not matched to a gene: 1.